This TCR beta chain was recovered during a study of human T cells and chemical hapten exposure. For the study at large: Epicutaneous patch tests delivered 0.01% DPC to the upper back, with evaluation at 6 days.

Germline loops: CDR1 LGHNA, CDR2 YSLEER. The ends were cut back, 0 bases at V and 7 bases at J, with 12 bases in the middle. The CDR3 is 14 residues long. The study used a library that attached unique molecular identifiers to individual cDNA molecules. Using its own MiXCR run on the RACE reads, TCRdb lists one record per CDR3 protein. The table has nearly 85,000 distinct CDR3 sequences, 11% seen once; the top ten hold 1.5% to 2%. Documented time point: patch test 2, 6 weeks after DPC sensitization. Regarding treatment: therapeutic diphenylcyclopropenone sensitization with weekly scalp DPC. The clonotype comes from a man between 18 and 29 years old with alopecia areata. Some clones in this sample may be carry-over from other donors' samples. The rearrangement links TRBV4-3 to TRBJ1-1, with TRBD1 as a possible D gene (6 bases). Sequencing was performed on whole blood, taken in connection with sensitization to the hapten diphenylcyclopropenone (DPC). The CDR3 region is CASSQDRTVDEAFF. Written as DNA, the CDR3 is TGCGCCAGCAGCCAAGATAGGACAGTCGATGAAGCTTTCTTT.